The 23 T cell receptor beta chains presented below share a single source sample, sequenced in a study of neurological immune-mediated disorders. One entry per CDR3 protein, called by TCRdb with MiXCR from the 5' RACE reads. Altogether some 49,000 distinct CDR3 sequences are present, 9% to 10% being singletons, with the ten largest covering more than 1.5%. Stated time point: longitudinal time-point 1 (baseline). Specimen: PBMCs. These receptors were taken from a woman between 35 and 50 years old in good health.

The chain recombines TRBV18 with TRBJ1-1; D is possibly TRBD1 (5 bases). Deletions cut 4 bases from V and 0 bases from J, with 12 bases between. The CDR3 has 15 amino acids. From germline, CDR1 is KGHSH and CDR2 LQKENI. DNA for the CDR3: TGTGCCAGCTCACTGGGGACGGTTATGAACACTGAAGCTTTCTTT. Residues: CASSLGTVMNTEAFF.

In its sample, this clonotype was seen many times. CDR3 in amino acids: CASSLGTSTDTQYF. CDR3 nucleotide sequence: TGTGCCAGCAGCTTGGGGACTAGCACAGATACGCAGTATTTT. This chain uses TRBV7-2 with TRBJ2-3; a weak D match, TRBD2 (6 bases). Per the germline V gene, CDR1 is SGHTA and CDR2 is FQGNSA. The CDR3 contains 14 residues. The V and J ends lost 3 bases and 0 bases respectively, with 7 bases between them.

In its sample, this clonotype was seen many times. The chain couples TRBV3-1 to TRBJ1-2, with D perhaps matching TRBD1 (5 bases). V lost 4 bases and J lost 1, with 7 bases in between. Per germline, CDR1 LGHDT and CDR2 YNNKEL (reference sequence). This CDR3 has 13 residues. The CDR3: CASSRDLNYGYTF. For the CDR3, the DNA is TGTGCCAGCAGCCGGGACCTTAACTATGGCTACACCTTC.

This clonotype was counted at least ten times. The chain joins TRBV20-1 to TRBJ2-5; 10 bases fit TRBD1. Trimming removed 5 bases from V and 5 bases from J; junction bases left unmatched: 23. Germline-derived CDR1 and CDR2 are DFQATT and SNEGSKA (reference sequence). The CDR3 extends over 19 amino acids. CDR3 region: CSAAKGQGIGRLSAETQYF. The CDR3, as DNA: TGCAGTGCTGCCAAGGGACAGGGGATTGGTAGGCTTTCCGCGGAGACCCAGTACTTC.

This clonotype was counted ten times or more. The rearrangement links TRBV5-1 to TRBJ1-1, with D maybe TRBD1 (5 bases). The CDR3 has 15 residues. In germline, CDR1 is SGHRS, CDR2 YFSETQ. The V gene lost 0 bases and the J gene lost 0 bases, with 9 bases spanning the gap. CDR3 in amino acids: CASSLGGTVNTEAFF. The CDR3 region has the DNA TGCGCCAGCAGCTTGGGGGGGACGGTGAACACTGAAGCTTTCTTT. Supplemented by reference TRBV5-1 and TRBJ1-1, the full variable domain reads KAGVTQTPRYLIKTRGQQVTLSCSPISGHRSVSWYQQTPGQGLQFLFEYFSETQRNKGNFPGRFSGRQFSNSRSEMNVSTLELGDSALYLCASSLGGTVNTEAFFGQGTRLTVV.

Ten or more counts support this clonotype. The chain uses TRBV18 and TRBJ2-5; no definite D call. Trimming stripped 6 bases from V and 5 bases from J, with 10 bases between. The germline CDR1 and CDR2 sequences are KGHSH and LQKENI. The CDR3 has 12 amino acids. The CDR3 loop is CASSRPGETQYF. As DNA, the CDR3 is TGTGCCAGCTCCAGACCTGGCGAGACCCAGTACTTC. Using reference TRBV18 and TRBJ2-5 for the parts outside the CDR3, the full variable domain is NAGVMQNPRHLVRRRGQEARLRCSPMKGHSHVYWYRQLPEEGLKFMVYLQKENIIDESGMPKERFSAEFPKEGPSILRIQQVVRGDSAAYFCASSRPGETQYFGPGTRLLVL.

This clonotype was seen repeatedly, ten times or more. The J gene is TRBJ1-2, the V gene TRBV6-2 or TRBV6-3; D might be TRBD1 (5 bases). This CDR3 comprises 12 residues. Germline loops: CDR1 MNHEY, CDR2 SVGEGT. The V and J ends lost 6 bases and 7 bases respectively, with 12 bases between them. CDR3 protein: CASRYNRIGYTF. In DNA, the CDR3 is TGTGCCAGCAGATATAACAGGATTGGCTACACCTTC.

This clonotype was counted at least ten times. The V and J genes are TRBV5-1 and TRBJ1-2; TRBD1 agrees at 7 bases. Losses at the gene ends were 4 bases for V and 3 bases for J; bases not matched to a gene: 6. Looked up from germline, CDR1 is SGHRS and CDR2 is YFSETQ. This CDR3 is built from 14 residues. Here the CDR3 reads CASSHDRVDYGYTF. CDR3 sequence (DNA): TGCGCCAGCAGCCATGACAGGGTCGACTATGGCTACACCTTC.

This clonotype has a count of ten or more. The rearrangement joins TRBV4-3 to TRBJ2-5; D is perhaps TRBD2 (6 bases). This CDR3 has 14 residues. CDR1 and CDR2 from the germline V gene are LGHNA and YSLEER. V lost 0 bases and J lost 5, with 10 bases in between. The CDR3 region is CASSQDSGDETQYF. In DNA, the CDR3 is TGCGCCAGCAGCCAAGATTCGGGGGATGAGACCCAGTACTTC.

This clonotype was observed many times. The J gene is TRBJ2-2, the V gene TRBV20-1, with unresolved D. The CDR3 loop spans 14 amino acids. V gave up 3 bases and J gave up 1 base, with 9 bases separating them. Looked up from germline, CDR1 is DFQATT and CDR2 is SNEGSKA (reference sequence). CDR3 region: CSASAALNTGELFF. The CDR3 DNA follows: TGCAGTGCTAGTGCTGCGTTGAACACCGGGGAGCTGTTTTTT.

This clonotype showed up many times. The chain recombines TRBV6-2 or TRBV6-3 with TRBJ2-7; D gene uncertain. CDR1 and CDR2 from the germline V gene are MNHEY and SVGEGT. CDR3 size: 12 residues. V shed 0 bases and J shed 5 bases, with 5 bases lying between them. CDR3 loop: CASSYSHHEQYF. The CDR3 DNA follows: TGTGCCAGCAGTTACTCCCACCACGAGCAGTACTTC.

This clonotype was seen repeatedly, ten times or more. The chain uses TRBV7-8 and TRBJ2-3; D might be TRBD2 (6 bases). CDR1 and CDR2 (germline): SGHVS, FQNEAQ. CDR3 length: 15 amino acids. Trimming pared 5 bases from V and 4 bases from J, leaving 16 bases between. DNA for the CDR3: TGTGCCAGCAGCCCTTGGGACCCGGGGGCAGATACGCAGTATTTT. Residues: CASSPWDPGADTQYF. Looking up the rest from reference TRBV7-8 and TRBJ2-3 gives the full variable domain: GAGVSQSPRYKVAKRGQDVALRCDPISGHVSLFWYQQALGQGPEFLTYFQNEAQLDKSGLPSDRFFAERPEGSVSTLKIQRTQQEDSAVYLCASSPWDPGADTQYFGPGTRLTVL.

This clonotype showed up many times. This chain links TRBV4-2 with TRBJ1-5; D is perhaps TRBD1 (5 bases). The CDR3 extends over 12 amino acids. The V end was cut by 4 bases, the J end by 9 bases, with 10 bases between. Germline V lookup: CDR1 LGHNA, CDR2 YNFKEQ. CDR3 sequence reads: CASSRDFGPQHF. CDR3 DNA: TGTGCCAGCAGCCGGGACTTTGGGCCCCAGCATTTT.

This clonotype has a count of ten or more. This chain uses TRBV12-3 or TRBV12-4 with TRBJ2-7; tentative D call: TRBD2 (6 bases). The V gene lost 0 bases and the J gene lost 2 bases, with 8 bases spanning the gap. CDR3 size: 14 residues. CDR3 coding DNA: TGTGCCAGCAGTTTAGCGGGGGGAGCCTACGAGCAGTACTTC. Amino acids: CASSLAGGAYEQYF.

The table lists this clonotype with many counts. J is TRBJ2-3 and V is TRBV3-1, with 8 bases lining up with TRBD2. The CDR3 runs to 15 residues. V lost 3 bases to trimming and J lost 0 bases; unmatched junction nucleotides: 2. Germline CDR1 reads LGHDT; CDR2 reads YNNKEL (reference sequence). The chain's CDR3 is CASSHRGGSTDTQYF. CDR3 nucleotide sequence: TGTGCCAGCAGCCATCGCGGGGGGAGCACAGATACGCAGTATTTT.

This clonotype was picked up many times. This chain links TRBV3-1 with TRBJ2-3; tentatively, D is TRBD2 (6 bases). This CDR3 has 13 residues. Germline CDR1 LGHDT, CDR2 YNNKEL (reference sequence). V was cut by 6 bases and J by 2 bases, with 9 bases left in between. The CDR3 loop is CASREGPTDTQYF. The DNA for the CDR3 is TGTGCCAGCAGGGAGGGGCCCACAGATACGCAGTATTTT.

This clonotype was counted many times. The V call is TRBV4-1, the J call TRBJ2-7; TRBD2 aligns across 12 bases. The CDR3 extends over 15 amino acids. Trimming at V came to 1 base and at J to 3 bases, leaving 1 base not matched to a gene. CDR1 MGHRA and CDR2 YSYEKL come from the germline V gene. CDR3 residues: CASSQVTSGGYEQYF. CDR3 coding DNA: TGCGCCAGCAGCCAAGTGACTAGCGGGGGCTACGAGCAGTACTTC.

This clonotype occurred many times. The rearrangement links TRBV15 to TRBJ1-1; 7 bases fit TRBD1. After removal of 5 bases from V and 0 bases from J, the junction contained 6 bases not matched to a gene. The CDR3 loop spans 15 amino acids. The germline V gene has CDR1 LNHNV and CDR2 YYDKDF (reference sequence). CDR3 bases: TGTGCCACCAGCGAACGACAGGGTGTGAACACTGAAGCTTTCTTT. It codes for CATSERQGVNTEAFF.

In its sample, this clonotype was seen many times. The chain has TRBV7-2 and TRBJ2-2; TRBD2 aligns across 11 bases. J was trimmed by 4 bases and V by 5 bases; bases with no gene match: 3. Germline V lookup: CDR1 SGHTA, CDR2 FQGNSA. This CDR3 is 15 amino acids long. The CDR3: CASSLLAGGTGELFF. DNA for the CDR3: TGTGCCAGCAGCCTCCTAGCGGGGGGCACCGGGGAGCTGTTTTTT.

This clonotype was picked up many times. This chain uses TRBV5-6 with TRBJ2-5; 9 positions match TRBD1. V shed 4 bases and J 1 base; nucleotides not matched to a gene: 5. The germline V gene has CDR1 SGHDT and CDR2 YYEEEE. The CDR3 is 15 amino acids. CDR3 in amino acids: CASSPDRGIQETQYF. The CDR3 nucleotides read TGTGCCAGCAGCCCAGACAGGGGGATCCAAGAGACCCAGTACTTC.

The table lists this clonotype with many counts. CDR3 nucleotides: TGTGCCAGCTCACCAACAAGGACAGGATCCGAAGCTTTCTTT. Its protein product is CASSPTRTGSEAFF. V gene TRBV18 combines with J gene TRBJ1-1; TRBD1 matches at 7 bases. Germline V gives CDR1 KGHSH, CDR2 LQKENI. J gave up 8 bases and V 2 bases, and 8 bases lay outside the gene matches. This CDR3 spans 14 amino acids.

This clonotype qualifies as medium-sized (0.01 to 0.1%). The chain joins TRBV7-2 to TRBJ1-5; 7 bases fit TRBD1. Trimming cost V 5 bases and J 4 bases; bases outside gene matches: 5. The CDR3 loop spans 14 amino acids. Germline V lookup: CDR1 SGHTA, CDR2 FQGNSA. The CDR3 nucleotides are TGTGCCAGCAGCGTCATACAGGGGAATCAGCCCCAGCATTTT. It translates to CASSVIQGNQPQHF.

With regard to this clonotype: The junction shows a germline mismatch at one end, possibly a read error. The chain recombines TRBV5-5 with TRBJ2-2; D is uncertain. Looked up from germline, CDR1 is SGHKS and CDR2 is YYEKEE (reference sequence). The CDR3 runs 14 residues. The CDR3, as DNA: TGTGCCGGCAGCTTGGGCCAATGGACCAGGGAGCTGTTTTTT. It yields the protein CAGSLGQWTRELFF.